The source of this TCR beta chain is a study of Graves' ophthalmopathy and Graves' hyperthyroidism. The CDR3 runs 16 residues. Germline CDR1 SNHLY, CDR2 FYNNEI. J lost 7 bases, V lost 4 bases, and 10 bases had no gene match. Amplifying from RNA transcripts, the study obtained TCR beta CDR3 regions. Second-round multiplex PCR came after first-round RT-PCR with HTBI primers. TCRdb re-derived calls from the multiplex PCR reads in MiXCR, one entry per CDR3 protein. The top ten hold less than 55% of the sample, which has about 740,000 distinct CDR3 sequences, 40% seen once. Regarding this clonotype: As yet, its antigen is unknown.

Study results and limitations: Appearing in blood as well were most expanded thyroid clonotypes above 0.001 frequency.

A 10 ml volume of fresh peripheral blood provided the PBMCs. This receptor was identified in an adult man with Graves' ophthalmopathy. Material for sequencing was peripheral blood. This chain joins TRBV2 and TRBJ2-7; TRBD2 matches 13 bases. The CDR3 coding sequence is TGTGCCAGCAGTGGACGGACTAGCGGGAGTGGCGGGGAGCAGTACTTC. Its translation: CASSGRTSGSGGEQYF.